This T cell receptor beta chain was recovered during a study of early stage breast cancer tumors. Study at large: Twelve of the 16 invasive tumors were ER+, PR+ and HER2-. Samples were sequenced at about 9.9-fold average coverage.

As regards this clone: Its antigen is not identified.

Overall study findings and caveats: Enriched TCRB sequences shared across patients were mostly commonly generated sequences.

The protocol was immunoSEQ multiplex PCR, while the TCRdb copy is restricted to in-frame clones and leaves out a portion. This repertoire shows around 31,000 clones, around 75% found once; its top ten account for roughly a tenth. Tumor samples used roughly 20-55 mg of diced tissue. The specimen was breast tumor tissue. The TCR comes from a person in their thirties with breast cancer.

The CDR3 nucleotides read TGCGCCAGCAGCCAATCCCGGATGACATACAATGAGCAGTTCTTC. Its protein is CASSQSRMTYNEQFF. V is TRBV4-3 and J is TRBJ2-1; D not certain. The germline V and J ends were trimmed by 2 bases and 4 bases, with 12 bases remaining between them. The CDR3 contains 15 residues. CDR1 is LGHNA, CDR2 YSLEER, per germline.